These 4 T cell receptor beta chains were sequenced from one sample in a study of blood T cells in healthy people across ages. The authors ran a second PCR of about 6 to 11 cycles using a sample-barcoded 5' primer and a J-beta primer mix. TCRdb ran MiXCR on the 5' RACE reads and lists one entry per CDR3 protein. Here the sample spans 1.8 million or so distinct CDR3 sequences, around 40% being singletons. Sequencing used blood. All receptors derive from a human donor in good health.

The rearrangement uses TRBV5-1 and TRBJ2-2, with D possibly matching TRBD2 (7 bases). CDR1 SGHRS and CDR2 YFSETQ come from the germline V gene. There are 17 residues in the CDR3. The ends were cut back, 2 bases at V and 4 bases at J, with 18 bases in the middle. This CDR3 reads CASSFGHEGGTTGELFF. In DNA, the CDR3 is TGCGCCAGCAGCTTTGGCCACGAGGGGGGGACCACCGGGGAGCTGTTTTTT.

The chain has TRBV13 and TRBJ1-1; maybe TRBD1 (6 bases). Trimming removed 3 bases from V and 3 bases from J, with 29 bases in between. CDR1 and CDR2 (germline): PRHDT, FYEKMQ (reference sequence). CDR3 length: 20 residues. Here the CDR3 DNA reads TGTGCCAGCAGCTTCCTAACAGGGAGGGGAATGGAATCAGGGGACACTGAAGCTTTCTTT. Translated: CASSFLTGRGMESGDTEAFF.

Only a few counts were recorded for this clonotype. The CDR3 sequence is CSASWVNYEQYF. CDR3 nucleotides: TGCAGTGCTAGTTGGGTGAACTACGAGCAGTACTTC. This chain connects TRBV20-1 to TRBJ2-4; D gene uncertain. The J call is doubtful: the DNA matches TRBJ2-7 better. There are 12 residues in the CDR3. The germline V gene has CDR1 DFQATT and CDR2 SNEGSKA (reference sequence).

In regard to this clonotype: One end of the junction is discordant with germline, which a read error may explain. The chain uses TRBV5-5 and TRBJ2-5; D is possibly TRBD1 or TRBD2 (8 bases each). This CDR3 has 16 residues. CDR1 is SGHKS, CDR2 YYEKEE, per germline (reference sequence). CDR3 sequence (DNA): TGTGCCGGCAGCCAGGGGGCGGGGGGCCCTCAAGAGACCCAGTACTTC. Its protein product is CAGSQGAGGPQETQYF.